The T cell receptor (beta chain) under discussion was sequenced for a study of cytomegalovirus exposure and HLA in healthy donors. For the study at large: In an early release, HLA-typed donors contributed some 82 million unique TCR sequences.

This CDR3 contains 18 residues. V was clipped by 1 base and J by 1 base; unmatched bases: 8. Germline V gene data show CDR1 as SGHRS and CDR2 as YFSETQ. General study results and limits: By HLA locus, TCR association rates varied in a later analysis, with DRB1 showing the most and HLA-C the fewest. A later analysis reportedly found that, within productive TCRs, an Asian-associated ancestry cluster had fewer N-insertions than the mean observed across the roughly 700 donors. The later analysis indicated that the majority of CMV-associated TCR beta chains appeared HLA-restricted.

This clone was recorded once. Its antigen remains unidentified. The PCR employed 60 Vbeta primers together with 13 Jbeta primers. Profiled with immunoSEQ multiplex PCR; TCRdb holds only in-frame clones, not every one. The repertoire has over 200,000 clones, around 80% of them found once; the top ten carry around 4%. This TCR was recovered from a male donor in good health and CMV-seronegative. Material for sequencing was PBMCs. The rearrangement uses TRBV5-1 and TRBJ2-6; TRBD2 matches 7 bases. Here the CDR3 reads CASSLWGGKGSGANVLTF. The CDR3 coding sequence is TGCGCCAGCAGCTTGTGGGGGGGTAAAGGATCTGGGGCCAACGTCCTGACTTTC.